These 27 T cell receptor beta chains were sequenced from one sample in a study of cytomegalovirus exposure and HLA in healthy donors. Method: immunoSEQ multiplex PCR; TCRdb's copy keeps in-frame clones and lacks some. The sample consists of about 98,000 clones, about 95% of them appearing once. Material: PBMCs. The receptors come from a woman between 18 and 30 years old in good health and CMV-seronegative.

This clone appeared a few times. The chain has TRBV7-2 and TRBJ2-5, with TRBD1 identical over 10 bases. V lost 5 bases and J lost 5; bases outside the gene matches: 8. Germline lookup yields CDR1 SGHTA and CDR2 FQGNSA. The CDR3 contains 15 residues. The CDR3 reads CASSRGPGQGETQYF. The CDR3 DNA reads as TGTGCCAGCAGCCGCGGTCCGGGACAGGGGGAGACCCAGTACTTC. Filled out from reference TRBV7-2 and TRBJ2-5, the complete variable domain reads GAGVSQSPSNKVTEKGKDVELRCDPISGHTALYWYRQSLGQGLEFLIYFQGNSAPDKSGLPSDRFSAERTGGSVSTLTIQRTQQEDSAVYLCASSRGPGQGETQYFGPGTRLLVL.

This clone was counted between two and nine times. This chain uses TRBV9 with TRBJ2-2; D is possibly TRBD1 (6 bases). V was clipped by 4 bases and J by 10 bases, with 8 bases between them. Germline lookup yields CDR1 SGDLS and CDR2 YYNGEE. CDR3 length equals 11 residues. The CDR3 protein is CASSTGLELFF. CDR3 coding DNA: TGTGCCAGCAGCACAGGGCTGGAGCTGTTTTTT.

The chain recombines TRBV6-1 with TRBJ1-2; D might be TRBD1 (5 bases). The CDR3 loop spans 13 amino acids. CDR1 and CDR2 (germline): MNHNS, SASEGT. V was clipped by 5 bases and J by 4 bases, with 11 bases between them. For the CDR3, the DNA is TGTGCCAGCAGTATCAGGGACTCCTATGGCTACACCTTC. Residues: CASSIRDSYGYTF.

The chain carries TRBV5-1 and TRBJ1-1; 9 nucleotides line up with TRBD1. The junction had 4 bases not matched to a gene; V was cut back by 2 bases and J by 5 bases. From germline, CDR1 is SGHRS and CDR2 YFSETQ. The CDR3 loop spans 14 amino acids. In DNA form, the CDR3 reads TGCGCCAGCAGCTTATGGACAGGGGAGACTGAAGCTTTCTTT. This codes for CASSLWTGETEAFF.

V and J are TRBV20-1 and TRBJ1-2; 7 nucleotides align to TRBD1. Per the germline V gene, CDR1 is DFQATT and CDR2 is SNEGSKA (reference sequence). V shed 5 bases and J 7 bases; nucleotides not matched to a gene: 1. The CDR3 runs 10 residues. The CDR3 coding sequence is TGCAGTGCTGGGACAGCTGGCTACACCTTC. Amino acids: CSAGTAGYTF.

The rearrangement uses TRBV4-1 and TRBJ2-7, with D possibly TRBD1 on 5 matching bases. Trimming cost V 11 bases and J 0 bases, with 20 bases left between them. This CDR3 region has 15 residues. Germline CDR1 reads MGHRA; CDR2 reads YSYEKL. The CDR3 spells CACTEDWGHSYEQYF. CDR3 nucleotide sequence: TGCGCCTGCACGGAAGACTGGGGCCACTCCTACGAGCAGTACTTC.

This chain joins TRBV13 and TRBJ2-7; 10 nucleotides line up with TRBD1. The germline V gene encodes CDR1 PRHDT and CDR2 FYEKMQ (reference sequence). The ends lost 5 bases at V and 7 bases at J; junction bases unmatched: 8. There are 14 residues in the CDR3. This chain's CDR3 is CASSDGQGELEQYF. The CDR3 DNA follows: TGTGCCAGCAGCGACGGACAGGGGGAACTAGAGCAGTACTTC. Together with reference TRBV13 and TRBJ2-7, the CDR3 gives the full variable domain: AAGVIQSPRHLIKEKRETATLKCYPIPRHDTVYWYQQGPGQDPQFLISFYEKMQSDKGSIPDRFSAQQFSDYHSELNMSSLELGDSALYFCASSDGQGELEQYFGPGTRLTVT.

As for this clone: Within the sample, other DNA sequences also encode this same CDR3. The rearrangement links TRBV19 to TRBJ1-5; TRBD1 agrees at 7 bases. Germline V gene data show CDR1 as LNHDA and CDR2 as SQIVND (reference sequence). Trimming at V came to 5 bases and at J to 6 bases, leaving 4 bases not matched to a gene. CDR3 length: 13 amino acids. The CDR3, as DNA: TGTGCCAGTAGTGCGTCAGGGGGTCAGCCCCAGCATTTT. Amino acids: CASSASGGQPQHF.

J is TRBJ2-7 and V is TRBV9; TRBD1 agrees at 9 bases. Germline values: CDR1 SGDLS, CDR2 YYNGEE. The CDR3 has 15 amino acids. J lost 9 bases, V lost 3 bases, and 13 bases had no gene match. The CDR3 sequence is CASSAGMDRGLGQYF. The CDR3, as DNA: TGTGCCAGCAGCGCAGGAATGGACAGGGGATTGGGGCAGTACTTC.

CDR3: CASRNPLAGEGEQYF. DNA of the CDR3: TGCGCCAGCCGAAACCCACTAGCGGGGGAGGGAGAGCAGTACTTC. This chain links TRBV4-1 with TRBJ2-7; 11 nucleotides match TRBD2. Looked up from germline, CDR1 is MGHRA and CDR2 is YSYEKL. This CDR3 has 15 amino acids. Trimming removed 8 bases from V and 7 bases from J; junction bases left unmatched: 13.

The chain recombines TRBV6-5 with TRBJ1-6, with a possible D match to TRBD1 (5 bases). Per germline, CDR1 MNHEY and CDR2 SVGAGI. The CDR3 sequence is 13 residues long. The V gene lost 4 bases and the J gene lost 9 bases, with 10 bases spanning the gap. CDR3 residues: CASSSGHLSPLHF. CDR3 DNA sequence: TGTGCCAGCAGTTCCGGACACCTTTCACCCCTCCACTTT.

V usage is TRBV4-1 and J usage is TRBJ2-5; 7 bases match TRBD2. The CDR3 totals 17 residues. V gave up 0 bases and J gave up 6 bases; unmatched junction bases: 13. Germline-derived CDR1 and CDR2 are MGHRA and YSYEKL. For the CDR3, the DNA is TGCGCCAGCAGCCAAGATAATCCGCGGGGGTTGATACAGACCCAGTACTTC. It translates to CASSQDNPRGLIQTQYF.

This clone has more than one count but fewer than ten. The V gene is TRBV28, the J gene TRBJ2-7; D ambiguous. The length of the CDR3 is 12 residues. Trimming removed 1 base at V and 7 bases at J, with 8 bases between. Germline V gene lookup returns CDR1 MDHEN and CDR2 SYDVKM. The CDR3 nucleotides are TGTGCCAGCAGTTTATCCCGGTATGAGCAGTACTTC. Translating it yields CASSLSRYEQYF.

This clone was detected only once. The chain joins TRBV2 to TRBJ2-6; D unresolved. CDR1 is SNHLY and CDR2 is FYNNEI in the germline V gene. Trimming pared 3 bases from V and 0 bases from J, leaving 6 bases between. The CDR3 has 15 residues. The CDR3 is CASSDDSSGANVLTF. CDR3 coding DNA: TGTGCCAGCAGTGATGACTCCTCTGGGGCCAACGTCCTGACTTTC.

CDR3 residues: CASALGGHYGYTF. CDR3 in DNA: TGTGCCAGCGCCCTAGGGGGCCACTATGGCTACACCTTC. This rearrangement joins TRBV14 to TRBJ1-2; TRBD1 matches 7 bases. CDR3 size: 13 residues. Trimming took 8 bases from V and 3 from J; bases not matched to a gene: 6. The V gene's germline CDR1 is SGHDN and CDR2 FVKESK.

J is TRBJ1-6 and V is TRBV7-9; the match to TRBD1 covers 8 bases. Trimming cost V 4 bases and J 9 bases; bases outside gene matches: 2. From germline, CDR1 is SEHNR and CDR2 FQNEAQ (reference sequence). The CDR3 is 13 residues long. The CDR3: CASSSGQGSPLHF. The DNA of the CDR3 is TGTGCCAGCAGCTCAGGACAGGGTTCACCCCTCCACTTT.

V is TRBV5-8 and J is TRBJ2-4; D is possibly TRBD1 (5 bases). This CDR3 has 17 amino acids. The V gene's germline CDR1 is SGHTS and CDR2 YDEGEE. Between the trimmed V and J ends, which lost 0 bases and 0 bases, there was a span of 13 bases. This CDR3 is CASSLAQDSLAKNIQYF. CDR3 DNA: TGTGCCAGCAGCTTGGCCCAAGACAGCTTAGCCAAAAACATTCAGTACTTC.

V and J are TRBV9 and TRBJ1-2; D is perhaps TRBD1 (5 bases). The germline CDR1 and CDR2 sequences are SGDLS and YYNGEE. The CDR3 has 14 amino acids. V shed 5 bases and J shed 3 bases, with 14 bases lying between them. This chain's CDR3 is CASSGGTAYYGYTF. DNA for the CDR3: TGTGCCAGCAGTGGCGGGACGGCTTACTATGGCTACACCTTC.

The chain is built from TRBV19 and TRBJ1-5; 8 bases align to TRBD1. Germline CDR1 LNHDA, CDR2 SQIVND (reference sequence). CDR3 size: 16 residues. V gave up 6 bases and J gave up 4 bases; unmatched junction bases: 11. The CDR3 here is CASSPDREGWNQPQHF. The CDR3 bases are TGTGCCAGTAGCCCGGACAGGGAGGGATGGAATCAGCCCCAGCATTTT.

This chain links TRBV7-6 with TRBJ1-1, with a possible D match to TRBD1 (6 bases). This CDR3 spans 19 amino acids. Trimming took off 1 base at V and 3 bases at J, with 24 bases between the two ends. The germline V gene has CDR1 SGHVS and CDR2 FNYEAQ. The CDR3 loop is CASSLGAMRGRAWDTEAFF. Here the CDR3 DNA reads TGTGCCAGCAGCTTAGGGGCAATGCGGGGGCGGGCGTGGGACACTGAAGCTTTCTTT.

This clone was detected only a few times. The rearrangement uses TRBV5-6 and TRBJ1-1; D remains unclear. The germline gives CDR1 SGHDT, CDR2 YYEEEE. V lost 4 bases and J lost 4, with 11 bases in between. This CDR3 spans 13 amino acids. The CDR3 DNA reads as TGTGCCAGCAGCCCCCCGGTTGGCACTGAAGCTTTCTTT. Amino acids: CASSPPVGTEAFF.

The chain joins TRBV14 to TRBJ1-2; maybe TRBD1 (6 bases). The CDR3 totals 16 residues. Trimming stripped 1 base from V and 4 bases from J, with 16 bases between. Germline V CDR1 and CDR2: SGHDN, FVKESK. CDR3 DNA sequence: TGTGCCAGCAGCCAAGTTCAACAGGGAGGGAGCTATGGCTACACCTTC. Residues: CASSQVQQGGSYGYTF.

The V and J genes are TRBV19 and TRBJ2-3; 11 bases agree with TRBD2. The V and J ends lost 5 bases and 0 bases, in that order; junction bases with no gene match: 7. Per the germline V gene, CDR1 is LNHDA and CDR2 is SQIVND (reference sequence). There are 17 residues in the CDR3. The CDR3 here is CASSSQTSGASTDTQYF. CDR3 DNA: TGTGCCAGTAGTTCCCAGACTAGCGGGGCGAGCACAGATACGCAGTATTTT.

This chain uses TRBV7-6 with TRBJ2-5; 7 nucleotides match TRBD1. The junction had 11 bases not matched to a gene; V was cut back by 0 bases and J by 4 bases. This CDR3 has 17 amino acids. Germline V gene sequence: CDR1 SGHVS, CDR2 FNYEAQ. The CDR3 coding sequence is TGTGCCAGCAGCTTAGCGGTTAGGGCAGGGGGTATAGAGACCCAGTACTTC. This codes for CASSLAVRAGGIETQYF. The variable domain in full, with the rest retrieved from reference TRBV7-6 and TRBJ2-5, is GAGVSQSPRYKVTKRGQDVALRCDPISGHVSLYWYRQALGQGPEFLTYFNYEAQQDKSGLPNDRFSAERPEGSISTLTIQRTEQRDSAMYRCASSLAVRAGGIETQYFGPGTRLLVL.

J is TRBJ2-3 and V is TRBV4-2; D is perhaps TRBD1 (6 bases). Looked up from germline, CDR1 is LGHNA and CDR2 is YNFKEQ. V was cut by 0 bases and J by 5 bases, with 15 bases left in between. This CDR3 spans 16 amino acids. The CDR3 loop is CASSQDRGGSLDTQYF. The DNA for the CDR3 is TGTGCCAGCAGCCAAGATCGTGGGGGCTCATTAGATACGCAGTATTTT.

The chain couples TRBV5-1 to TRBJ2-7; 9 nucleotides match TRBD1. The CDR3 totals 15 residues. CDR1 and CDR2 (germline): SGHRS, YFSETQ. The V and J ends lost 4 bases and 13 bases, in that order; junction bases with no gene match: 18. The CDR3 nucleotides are TGCGCCAGCAGCCCGTCTATGGACAGGGGACCCTTGGGTTACTTC. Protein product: CASSPSMDRGPLGYF.

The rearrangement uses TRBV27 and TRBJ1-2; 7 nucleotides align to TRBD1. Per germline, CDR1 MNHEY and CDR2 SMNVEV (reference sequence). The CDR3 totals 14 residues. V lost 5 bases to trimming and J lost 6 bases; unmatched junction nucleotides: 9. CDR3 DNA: TGTGCCAGCAGTCCACTGACAGGGAGTGATGGCTACACCTTC. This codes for CASSPLTGSDGYTF.